The subject of this entry is one TCR beta chain. Its cognate antigen is unknown. This entry is derived from a study of OX40 agonist ivuxolimab in advanced cancers. Study in general: Subjects had a mean age of about 65 years, with a range of 23 to 79; less than 90% were male. Past anti-PD-1, anti-PD-L1 or anti-CTLA-4 therapy was accepted, and around 40% had received some. Three patients got partial responses; one had hepatocellular carcinoma and two had cutaneous melanoma. Findings of the study overall: More expanded clones were seen, on average, in CD8+ T cells than in CD4+.

The table came from immunoSEQ multiplex PCR; TCRdb's copy has only in-frame clones and leaves some out. Found here are roughly 72,000 clones, 75% to 90% of them singletons; the top ten hold over 9.5%. The sequence derives from an adult with an advanced solid tumor such as melanoma, head and neck, liver or kidney cancer. This specimen consisted of CD4+ or CD8+ T cells sorted from blood, obtained in a trial of the OX40 agonist ivuxolimab.

The CDR3 DNA is TGTGCCAGCAGCTTGTGGCAGGGAGGTTGGGAGCAGTACTTC. Translated: CASSLWQGGWEQYF. The rearrangement joins TRBV5-8 to TRBJ2-7; D might be TRBD2 (6 bases). Per the germline V gene, CDR1 is SGHTS and CDR2 is YDEGEE. The CDR3 is 14 residues long. Trimming pared 1 base from V and 7 bases from J, leaving 15 bases between.